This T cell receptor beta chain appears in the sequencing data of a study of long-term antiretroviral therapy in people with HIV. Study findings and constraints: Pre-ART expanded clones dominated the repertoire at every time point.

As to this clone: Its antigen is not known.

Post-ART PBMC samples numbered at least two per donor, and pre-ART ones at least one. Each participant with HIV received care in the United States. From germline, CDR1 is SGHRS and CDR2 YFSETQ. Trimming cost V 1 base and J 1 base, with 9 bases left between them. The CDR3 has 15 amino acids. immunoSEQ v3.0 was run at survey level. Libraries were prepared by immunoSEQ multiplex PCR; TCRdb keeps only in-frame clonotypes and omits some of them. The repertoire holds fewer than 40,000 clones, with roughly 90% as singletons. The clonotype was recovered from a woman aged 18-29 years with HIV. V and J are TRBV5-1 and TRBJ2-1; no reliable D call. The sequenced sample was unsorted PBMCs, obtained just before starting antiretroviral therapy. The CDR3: CASSLPSDSYNEQFF. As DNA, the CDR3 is TGCGCCAGCAGCTTGCCCAGCGATTCCTACAATGAGCAGTTCTTC.